This TCR beta chain appears in the sequencing data of a study of cytomegalovirus exposure and HLA in healthy donors. Regarding the study as a whole: It was confirmed in vitro that three of the CMV-associated chains were specific for CMV antigens. In a later analysis, first-cohort TCR clusters were found to tend to co-occur in the roughly 120 validation repertoires.

As regards this clone: The target antigen is unknown.

The method was immunoSEQ multiplex PCR; TCRdb's version includes in-frame clones alone and lacks a portion of them. In the table there are over 150,000 clones, approximately 80% of which are singletons. The donors were part of the validation cohort of roughly 110 subjects. That cohort was separate from the first cohort, which comprised about 670 subjects. The V end was cut by 5 bases, the J end by 9 bases, with 9 bases between. CDR3 size: 11 residues. Germline lookup yields CDR1 SGHRS and CDR2 YFSETQ. The clonotype originates from a woman in her twenties or thirties in good health and CMV-seropositive. The sequenced material came from PBMCs. The chain uses TRBV5-1 and TRBJ2-1, with D maybe TRBD2 (5 bases). The CDR3 loop is CASSLAREQFF. CDR3 in DNA: TGCGCCAGCAGTCTAGCCCGTGAGCAGTTCTTC. The full variable domain, its missing parts supplied by reference TRBV5-1 and TRBJ2-1, is KAGVTQTPRYLIKTRGQQVTLSCSPISGHRSVSWYQQTPGQGLQFLFEYFSETQRNKGNFPGRFSGRQFSNSRSEMNVSTLELGDSALYLCASSLAREQFFGPGTRLTVL.